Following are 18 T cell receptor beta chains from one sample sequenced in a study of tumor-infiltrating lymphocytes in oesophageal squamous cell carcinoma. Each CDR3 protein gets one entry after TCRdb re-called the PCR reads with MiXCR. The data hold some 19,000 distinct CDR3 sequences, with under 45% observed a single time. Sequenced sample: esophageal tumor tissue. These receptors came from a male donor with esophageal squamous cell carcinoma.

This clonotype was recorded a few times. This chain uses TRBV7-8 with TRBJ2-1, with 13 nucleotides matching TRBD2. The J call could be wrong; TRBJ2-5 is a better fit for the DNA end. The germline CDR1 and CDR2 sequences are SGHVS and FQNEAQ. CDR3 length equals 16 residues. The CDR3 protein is CASSSRTSGSQETQYF. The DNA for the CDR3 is TGTGCCAGCAGCTCCAGGACTAGCGGGAGCCAAGAGACCCAGTACTTC.

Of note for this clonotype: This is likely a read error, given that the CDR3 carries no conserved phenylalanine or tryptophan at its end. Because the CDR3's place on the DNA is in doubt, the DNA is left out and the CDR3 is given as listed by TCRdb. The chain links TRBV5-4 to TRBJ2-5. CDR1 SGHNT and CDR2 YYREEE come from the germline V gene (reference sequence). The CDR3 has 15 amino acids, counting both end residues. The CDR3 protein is CASSLVENYGYTFGS.

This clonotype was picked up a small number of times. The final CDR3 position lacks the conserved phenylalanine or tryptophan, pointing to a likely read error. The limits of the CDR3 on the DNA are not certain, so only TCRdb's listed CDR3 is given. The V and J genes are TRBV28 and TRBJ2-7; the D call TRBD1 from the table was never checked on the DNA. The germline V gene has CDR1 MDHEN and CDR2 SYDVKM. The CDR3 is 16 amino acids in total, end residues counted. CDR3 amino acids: CASSSPRASYGYTFGS.

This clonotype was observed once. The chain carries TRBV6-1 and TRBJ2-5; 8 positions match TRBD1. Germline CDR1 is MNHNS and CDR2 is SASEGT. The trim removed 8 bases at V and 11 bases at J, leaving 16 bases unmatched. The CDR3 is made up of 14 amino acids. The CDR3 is CASRRDRPYDEQYF. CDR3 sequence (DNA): TGTGCCAGCCGCAGGGACAGGCCGTACGATGAGCAGTACTTC.

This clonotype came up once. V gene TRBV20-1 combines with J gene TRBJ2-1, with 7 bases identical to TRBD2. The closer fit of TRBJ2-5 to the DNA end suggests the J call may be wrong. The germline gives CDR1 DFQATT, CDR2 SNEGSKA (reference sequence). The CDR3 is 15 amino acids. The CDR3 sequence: CSARSSGMLQETQYF. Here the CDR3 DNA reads TGCAGTGCTAGGTCGAGCGGGATGTTACAAGAGACCCAGTACTTC.

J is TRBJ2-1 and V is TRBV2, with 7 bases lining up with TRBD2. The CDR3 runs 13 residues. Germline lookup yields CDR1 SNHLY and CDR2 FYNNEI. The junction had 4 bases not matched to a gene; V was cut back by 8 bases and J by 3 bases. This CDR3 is CASCLAVYNEQFF. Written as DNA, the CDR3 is TGTGCCAGCTGCCTAGCGGTCTACAATGAGCAGTTCTTC.

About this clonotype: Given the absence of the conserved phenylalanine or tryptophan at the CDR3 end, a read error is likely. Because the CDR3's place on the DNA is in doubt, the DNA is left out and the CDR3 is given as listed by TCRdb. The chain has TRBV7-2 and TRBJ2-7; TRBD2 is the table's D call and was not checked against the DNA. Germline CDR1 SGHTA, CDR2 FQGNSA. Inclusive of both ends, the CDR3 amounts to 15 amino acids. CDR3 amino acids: CASSLFSEDEQYFGS.

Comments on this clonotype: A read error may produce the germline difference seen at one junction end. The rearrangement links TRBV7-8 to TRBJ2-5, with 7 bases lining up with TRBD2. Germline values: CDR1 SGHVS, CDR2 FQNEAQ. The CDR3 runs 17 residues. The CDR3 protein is CASAPEGLAANTGELYF. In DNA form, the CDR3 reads TGTGCCAGCGCCCCGGAGGGCCTAGCGGCGAACACCGGGGAGCTGTATTTT.

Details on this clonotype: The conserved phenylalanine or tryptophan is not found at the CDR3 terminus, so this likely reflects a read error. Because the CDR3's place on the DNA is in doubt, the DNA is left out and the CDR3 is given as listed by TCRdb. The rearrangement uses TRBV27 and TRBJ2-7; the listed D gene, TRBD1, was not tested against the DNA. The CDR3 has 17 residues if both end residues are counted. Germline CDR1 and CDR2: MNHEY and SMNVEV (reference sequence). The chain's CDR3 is CASSPGPNYFYGYTFGS.

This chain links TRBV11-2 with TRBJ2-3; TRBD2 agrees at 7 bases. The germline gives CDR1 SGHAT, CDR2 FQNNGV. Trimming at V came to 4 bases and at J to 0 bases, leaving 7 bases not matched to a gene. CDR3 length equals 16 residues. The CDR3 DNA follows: TGTGCCAGCAGCTCTCGGGGGGAGAGTAGCACAGATACGCAGTATTTT. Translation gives CASSSRGESSTDTQYF.

The CDR3 here is CASSGSYEQYF. CDR3 DNA: TGCGCCAGCAGCGGATCCTACGAGCAGTACTTC. The V and J genes are TRBV5-1 and TRBJ2-7, with D unresolved. The CDR3 sequence is 11 residues long. CDR1 SGHRS and CDR2 YFSETQ come from the germline V gene. Trimming cost V 4 bases and J 1 base, with 3 bases left between them.

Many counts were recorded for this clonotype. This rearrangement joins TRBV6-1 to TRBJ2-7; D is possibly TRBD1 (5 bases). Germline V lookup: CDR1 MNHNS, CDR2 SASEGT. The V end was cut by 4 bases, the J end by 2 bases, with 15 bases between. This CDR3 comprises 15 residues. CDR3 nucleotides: TGTGCCAGCAGTGCCAGGGTTATGTCCGCCTACGAGCAGTACTTC. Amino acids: CASSARVMSAYEQYF.

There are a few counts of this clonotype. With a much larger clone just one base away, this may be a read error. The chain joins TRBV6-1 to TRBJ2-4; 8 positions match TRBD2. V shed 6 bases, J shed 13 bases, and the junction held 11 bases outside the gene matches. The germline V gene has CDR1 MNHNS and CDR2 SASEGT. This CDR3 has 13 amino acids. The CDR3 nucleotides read TGTGCCAGCAGACGGGAGGGCAGCAATGAGCAGTACTTC. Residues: CASRREGSNEQYF.

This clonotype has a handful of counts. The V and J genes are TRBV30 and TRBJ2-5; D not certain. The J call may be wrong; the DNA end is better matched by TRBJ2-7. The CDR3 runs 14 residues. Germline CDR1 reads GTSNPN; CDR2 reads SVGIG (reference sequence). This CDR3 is CAWSGGTLTYEQYF. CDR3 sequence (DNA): TGTGCCTGGAGTGGGGGTACCCTTACCTACGAGCAGTACTTC.

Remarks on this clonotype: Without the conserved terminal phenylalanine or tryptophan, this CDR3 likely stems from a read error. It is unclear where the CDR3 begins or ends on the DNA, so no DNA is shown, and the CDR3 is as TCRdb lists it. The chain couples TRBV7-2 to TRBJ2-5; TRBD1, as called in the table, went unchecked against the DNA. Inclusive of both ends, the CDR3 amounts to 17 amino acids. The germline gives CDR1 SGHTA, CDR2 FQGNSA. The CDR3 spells CASSSLTGNNSPLHFGN.

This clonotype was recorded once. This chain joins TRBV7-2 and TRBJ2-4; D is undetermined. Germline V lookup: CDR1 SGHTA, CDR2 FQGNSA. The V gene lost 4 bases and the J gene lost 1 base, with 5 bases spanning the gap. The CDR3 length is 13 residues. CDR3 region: CASSYYAKNIQYF. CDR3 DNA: TGTGCCAGCAGCTACTATGCCAAAAACATTCAGTACTTC.

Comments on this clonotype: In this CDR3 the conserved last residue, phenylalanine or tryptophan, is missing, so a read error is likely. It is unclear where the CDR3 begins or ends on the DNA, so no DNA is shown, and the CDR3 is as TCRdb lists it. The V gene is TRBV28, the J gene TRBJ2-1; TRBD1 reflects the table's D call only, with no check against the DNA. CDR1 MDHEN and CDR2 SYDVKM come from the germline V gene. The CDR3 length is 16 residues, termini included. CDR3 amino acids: CASRFGQGYYGYTFGS.

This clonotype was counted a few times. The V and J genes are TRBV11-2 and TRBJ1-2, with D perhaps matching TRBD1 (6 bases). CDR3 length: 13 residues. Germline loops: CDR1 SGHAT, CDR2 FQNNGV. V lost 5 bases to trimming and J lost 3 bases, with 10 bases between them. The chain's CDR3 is CASSPDRHYGYTF. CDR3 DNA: TGTGCCAGCAGCCCAGACAGGCACTATGGCTACACCTTC.